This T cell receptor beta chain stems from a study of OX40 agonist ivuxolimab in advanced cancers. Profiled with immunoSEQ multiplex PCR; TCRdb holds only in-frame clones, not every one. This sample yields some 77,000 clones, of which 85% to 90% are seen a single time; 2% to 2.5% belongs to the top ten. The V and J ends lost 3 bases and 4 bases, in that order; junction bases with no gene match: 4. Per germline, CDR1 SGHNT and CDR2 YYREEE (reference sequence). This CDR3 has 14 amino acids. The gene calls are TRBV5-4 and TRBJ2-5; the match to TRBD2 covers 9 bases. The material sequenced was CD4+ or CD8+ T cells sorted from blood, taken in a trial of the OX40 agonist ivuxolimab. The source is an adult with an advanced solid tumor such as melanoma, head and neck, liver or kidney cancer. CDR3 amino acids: CASSYRAGGETQYF. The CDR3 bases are TGTGCCAGCAGCTACCGAGCGGGAGGAGAGACCCAGTACTTC.